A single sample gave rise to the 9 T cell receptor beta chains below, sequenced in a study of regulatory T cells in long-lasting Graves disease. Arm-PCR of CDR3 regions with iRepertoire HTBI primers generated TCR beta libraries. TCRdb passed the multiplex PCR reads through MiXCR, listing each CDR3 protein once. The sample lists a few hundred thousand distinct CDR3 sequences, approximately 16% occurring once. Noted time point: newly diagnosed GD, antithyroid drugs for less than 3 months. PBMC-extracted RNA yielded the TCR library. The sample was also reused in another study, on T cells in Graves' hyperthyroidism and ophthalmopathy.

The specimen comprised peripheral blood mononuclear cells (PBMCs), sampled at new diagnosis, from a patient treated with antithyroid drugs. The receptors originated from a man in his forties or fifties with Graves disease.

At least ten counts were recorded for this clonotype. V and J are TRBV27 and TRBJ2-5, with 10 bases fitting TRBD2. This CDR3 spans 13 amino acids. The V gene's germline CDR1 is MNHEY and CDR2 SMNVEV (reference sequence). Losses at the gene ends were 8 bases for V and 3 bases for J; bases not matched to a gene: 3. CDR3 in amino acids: CASRTSGEETQYF. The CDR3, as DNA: TGTGCCAGCCGGACTAGCGGTGAAGAGACCCAGTACTTC.

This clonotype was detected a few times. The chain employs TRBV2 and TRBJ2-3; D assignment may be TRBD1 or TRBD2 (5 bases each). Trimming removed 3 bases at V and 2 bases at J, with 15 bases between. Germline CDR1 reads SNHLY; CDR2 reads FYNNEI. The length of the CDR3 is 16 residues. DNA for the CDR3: TGTGCCAGCAGTGAGGTTGGGGGACCCTTCACAGATACGCAGTATTTT. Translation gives CASSEVGGPFTDTQYF.

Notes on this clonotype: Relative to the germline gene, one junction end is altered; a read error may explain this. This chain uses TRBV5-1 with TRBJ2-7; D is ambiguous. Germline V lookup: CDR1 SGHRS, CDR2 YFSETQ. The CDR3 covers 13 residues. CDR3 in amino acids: CASSVEGWREQYF. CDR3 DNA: TGTGCCAGCAGCGTAGAAGGTTGGCGAGAGCAGTACTTC.

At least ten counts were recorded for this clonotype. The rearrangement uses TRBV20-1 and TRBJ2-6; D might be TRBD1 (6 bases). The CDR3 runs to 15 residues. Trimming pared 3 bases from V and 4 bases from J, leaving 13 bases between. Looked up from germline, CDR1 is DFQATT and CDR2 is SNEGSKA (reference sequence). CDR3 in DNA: TGCAGTGCTAGGTTCAGGGGTAGAGGGGCCAACGTCCTGACTTTC. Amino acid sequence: CSARFRGRGANVLTF.

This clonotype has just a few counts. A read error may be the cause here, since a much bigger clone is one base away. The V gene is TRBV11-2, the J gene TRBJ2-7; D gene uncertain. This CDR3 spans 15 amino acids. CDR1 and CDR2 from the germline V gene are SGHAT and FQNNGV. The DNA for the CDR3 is TGTGCCAGCAGCTTGTCCATCCTTGCTTCCTACGTGCAGTACTTC. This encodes CASSLSILASYVQYF.

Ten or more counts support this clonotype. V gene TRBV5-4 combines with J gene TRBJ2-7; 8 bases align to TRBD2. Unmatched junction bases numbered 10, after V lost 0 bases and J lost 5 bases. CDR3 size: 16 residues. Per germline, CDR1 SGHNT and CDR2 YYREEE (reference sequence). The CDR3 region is CASSLAGNGGADEQYF. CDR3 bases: TGTGCCAGCAGCTTGGCCGGGAACGGGGGGGCGGACGAGCAGTACTTC.

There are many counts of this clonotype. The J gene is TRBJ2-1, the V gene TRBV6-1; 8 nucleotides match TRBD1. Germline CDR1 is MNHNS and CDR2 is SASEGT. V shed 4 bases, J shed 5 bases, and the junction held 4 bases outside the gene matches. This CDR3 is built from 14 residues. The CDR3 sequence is CASSGQGSHNEQFF. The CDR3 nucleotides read TGTGCCAGCAGTGGACAGGGGTCCCACAATGAGCAGTTCTTC.

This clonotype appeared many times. In DNA, the CDR3 is TGCAGCGTAGGACTAGCGGGGCGATCCTACAATGAGCAGTTCTTC. This gives the protein CSVGLAGRSYNEQFF. The chain recombines TRBV29-1 with TRBJ2-1; 12 bases agree with TRBD2. V gave up 6 bases and J gave up 1 base; unmatched junction bases: 4. The germline gives CDR1 SQVTM, CDR2 ANQGSEA. CDR3 length: 15 amino acids.

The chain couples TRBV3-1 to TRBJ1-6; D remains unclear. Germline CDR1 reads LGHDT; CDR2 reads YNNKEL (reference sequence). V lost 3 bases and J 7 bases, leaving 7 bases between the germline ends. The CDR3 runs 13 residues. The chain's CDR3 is CASSQLPNSPLHF. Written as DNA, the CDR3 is TGTGCCAGCAGCCAGCTCCCCAATTCACCCCTCCACTTT.